This TCR beta chain is drawn from a study of CD8 T cells in ankylosing spondylitis. Study-wide points: Disease-linked clones reportedly showed significant enrichment in matched ankylosing spondylitis synovial fluid. Some motif variants were previously reported in reactive arthritis synovial fluid and blood. Characteristic of ankylosing spondylitis blood, it appeared, was a TCR beta motif comprising about eight highly homologous variants. Disease-associated clones were CD8+ and fairly uncommon in peripheral blood.

Quantitative barcoded 5'-RACE was used to prepare TCR beta libraries. In TCRdb, the 5' RACE reads were re-called with MiXCR into one record per CDR3 protein. The sample shows around 490,000 distinct CDR3 sequences, about 5.2% of them seen only once. In this sample, this clonotype turned up many times. Its antigen remains unidentified. V trimming: 4 bases; J trimming: 5 bases; junction bases outside the gene matches: 16. The length of the CDR3 is 17 residues. Germline V gene lookup returns CDR1 SGHRS and CDR2 YFSETQ. The sequence derives from a male donor with ankylosing spondylitis. Input material: blood, either unsorted or a sorted T cell fraction (not recorded which). The J gene is TRBJ2-7, the V gene TRBV5-1; 9 positions match TRBD2. The CDR3 coding sequence is TGCGCCAGCAGCGAAGGGACTAGCTGGGGGGTGGAGAACGAGCAGTACTTC. Protein product: CASSEGTSWGVENEQYF.